These 8 T cell receptor beta chains were all obtained from the same sample, sequenced in a study of response to subunit inactivated influenza vaccine. From the RT-PCR reads, TCRdb called clonotypes with MiXCR, one entry per CDR3 protein. Of about 520,000 distinct CDR3 sequences in the sample, 10% to 11% were seen once. The sample consisted of PBMCs from blood, taken roughly 46 days after vaccination. The receptors here all came from a man aged 50-60 years who received an inactivated influenza vaccine.

Many counts were recorded for this clonotype. The rearrangement uses TRBV7-2 and TRBJ2-2; possibly TRBD2 for D (6 bases). V was cut by 0 bases and J by 7 bases, with 9 bases left in between. CDR1 and CDR2 from the germline V gene are SGHTA and FQGNSA. This CDR3 comprises 14 residues. The CDR3 is CASSLAGGNGELFF. DNA for the CDR3: TGTGCCAGCAGCTTAGCCGGGGGTAACGGGGAGCTGTTTTTT.

The V gene is TRBV4-2, the J gene TRBJ2-1; 9 bases agree with TRBD2. This CDR3 has 15 amino acids. Germline trimming cut 1 base from V and 6 bases from J; bases unmatched to any gene: 4. Germline V lookup: CDR1 LGHNA, CDR2 YNFKEQ. CDR3 DNA: TGTGCCAGCAGCCAAGTAGATAGCGGGGGCAATGAGCAGTTCTTC. Its translation is CASSQVDSGGNEQFF.

This chain links TRBV12-3 or TRBV12-4 with TRBJ2-1; tentatively, D is TRBD2 (5 bases). The CDR3 runs to 14 residues. With 6 bases removed from V and 2 bases from J, the gap between germline ends came to 11 bases. The chain's CDR3 is CASRGDGAYNEQFF. CDR3 nucleotides: TGTGCCAGCAGAGGAGACGGGGCCTACAATGAGCAGTTCTTC.

V gene TRBV6-1 combines with J gene TRBJ2-2; 7 nucleotides line up with TRBD1. Germline-derived CDR1 and CDR2 are MNHNS and SASEGT. J was trimmed by 3 bases and V by 6 bases; bases with no gene match: 7. CDR3 length: 15 amino acids. The CDR3 region is CASRRQGLDTGELFF. CDR3 in DNA: TGTGCCAGCAGGCGACAGGGTTTGGACACCGGGGAGCTGTTTTTT.

The chain carries TRBV12-3 or TRBV12-4 and TRBJ2-7; maybe TRBD2 (5 bases). The V end lost 3 bases, the J end lost 0 bases, and 9 bases lay between the germline ends. The CDR3 totals 14 residues. CDR3 sequence reads: CASSFEGLSYEQYF. In DNA form, the CDR3 reads TGTGCCAGCAGTTTCGAGGGCCTCTCCTACGAGCAGTACTTC.

At least ten counts were recorded for this clonotype. The J gene is TRBJ1-2, the V gene TRBV6-5; weak D call: TRBD1 (5 bases). Germline CDR1 is MNHEY and CDR2 is SVGAGI. This CDR3 is 13 amino acids long. The V end lost 2 bases, the J end lost 4 bases, and 8 bases lay between the germline ends. The CDR3 DNA reads as TGTGCCAGCAGTTACCAGGGTCCCTATGGCTACACCTTC. Translated: CASSYQGPYGYTF.

This clonotype was counted only a few times. The chain couples TRBV5-1 to TRBJ2-7; the D call may be TRBD1 or TRBD2 (5 bases each). There are 14 residues in the CDR3. Germline CDR1 reads SGHRS; CDR2 reads YFSETQ. Deletions cut 3 bases from V and 2 bases from J, with 12 bases between. The CDR3 sequence: CASSSEGRAYEQYF. For the CDR3, the DNA is TGCGCCAGCAGCTCCGAGGGACGGGCCTACGAGCAGTACTTC.

There are many counts of this clonotype. J is TRBJ2-3 and V is TRBV10-3; tentative D call: TRBD1 (5 bases). The CDR3 is made up of 16 amino acids. Trimming removed 2 bases from V and 2 bases from J, with 14 bases in between. Germline V gene data show CDR1 as ENHRY and CDR2 as SYGVKD. The CDR3 here is CAISERGSGITDTQYF. The CDR3 nucleotides are TGTGCCATCAGTGAGCGCGGCTCAGGGATCACAGATACGCAGTATTTT.